This TCR beta chain was captured by sequencing in a study of PD-1 blockade in classical Hodgkin lymphoma. TCRdb keeps only in-frame clones here, not all; method: immunoSEQ multiplex PCR. The sample records tens of thousands of clones, 70% to 90% being singletons. On this clone itself: Its specificity is unknown.

Noted time point: cycle 4 day 1 (C4D1), after 6 weeks of nivolumab. Relapse after autologous stem cell transplantation occurred in every patient, and brentuximab vedotin exposure varied. The study's findings and limits: The study reported lower baseline TCR diversity in newly diagnosed patients than in healthy donors. The repertoire differences lack a defined cause, possibly disease activity or prior therapy.

CDR1 and CDR2 from the germline V gene are SGHRS and YFSETQ. Trimming cost V 1 base and J 7 bases, with 17 bases left between them. The CDR3 has 15 residues. The clonotype comes from a human donor with classical Hodgkin lymphoma. The sequencing used peripheral blood mononuclear cells (PBMCs), collected before the fourth cycle of nivolumab. The chain links TRBV5-1 to TRBJ1-1; D possibly corresponds to TRBD1 (6 bases). The CDR3 bases are TGCGCCAGCAGCTTGTTGCCGGGGGCCTTTAGTGAAGCTTTCTTT. It yields the protein CASSLLPGAFSEAFF.